Listed below are T cell receptor beta chains from one sample, sequenced in a study of radiotherapy plus CTLA-4 blockade in lung cancer. Measured with immunoSEQ multiplex PCR; TCRdb has only the in-frame clones, and not every one. The data show 60,000 to 70,000 clones, roughly 85% seen once. The sequencing used peripheral blood, collected from a patient treated with radiotherapy plus ipilimumab. Every receptor here comes from a human donor with non-small cell lung cancer who had a complete response to radiotherapy plus ipilimumab. The CDR3 runs from the conserved cysteine through the conserved F or W. Where a row states a size, it is once, few, many or the class of an expanded clone; other rows omit it.

J gene | clone size | V gene | CDR3 protein
TRBJ1-4 | . | TRBV27 | CASSLYPGPSTNEKLFF
TRBJ1-3 | . | TRBV2 | CASALGQRHSGNTIYF
TRBJ1-1 | . | TRBV18 | CASSPGGETFF
TRBJ1-5 | . | TRBV4-1 | CASSQDQPLFGNQPQHF
TRBJ1-1 | . | TRBV29-1 | CSVGRDSHTMNTEAFF
TRBJ1-2 | . | TRBV7-2 | CASTPRGGSYGYTF
TRBJ1-2 | few | TRBV19 | CARHRRGYTF
TRBJ2-2 | . | TRBV6-5 | CASSPDRVNTGELFF
TRBJ2-1 | once | TRBV2 | CASKTVLTYNEQFF
TRBJ1-2 | . | TRBV18 | CASSDGSRGYGYTF